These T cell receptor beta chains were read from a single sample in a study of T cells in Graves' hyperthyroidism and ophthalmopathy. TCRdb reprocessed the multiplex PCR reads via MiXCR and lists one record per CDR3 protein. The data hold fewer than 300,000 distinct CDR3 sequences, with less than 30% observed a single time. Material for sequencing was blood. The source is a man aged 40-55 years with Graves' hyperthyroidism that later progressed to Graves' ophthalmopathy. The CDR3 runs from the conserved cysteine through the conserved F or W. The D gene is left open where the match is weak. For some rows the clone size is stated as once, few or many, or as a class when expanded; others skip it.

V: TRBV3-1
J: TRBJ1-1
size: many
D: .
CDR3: CASSDPGAAAFF
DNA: TGTGCCAGCAGCGACCCGGGGGCGGCGGCTTTCTTT

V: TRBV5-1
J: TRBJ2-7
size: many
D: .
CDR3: CASSLVYRAGQSYEQYF
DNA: TGCGCCAGCAGCTTGGTTTACCGAGCGGGCCAGTCCTACGAGCAGTACTTC

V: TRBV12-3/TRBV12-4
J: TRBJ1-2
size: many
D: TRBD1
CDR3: CASRGDRGIYGYTF
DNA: TGTGCCAGCAGAGGGGACAGGGGGATCTATGGCTACACCTTC

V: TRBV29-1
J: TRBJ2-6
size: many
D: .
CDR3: CSVLADGANVLTF
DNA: TGCAGCGTATTGGCAGATGGGGCCAACGTCCTGACTTTC

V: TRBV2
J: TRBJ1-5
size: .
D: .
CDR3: CASSEGGLNQPQHF
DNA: TGTGCCAGCAGTGAAGGGGGCCTCAATCAGCCCCAGCATTTT

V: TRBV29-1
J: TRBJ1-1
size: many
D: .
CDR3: CSVYQNTEAFF
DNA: TGCAGCGTATACCAGAACACTGAAGCTTTCTTT

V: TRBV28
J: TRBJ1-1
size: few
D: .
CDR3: CASSSLMNTEAFF
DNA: TGTGCCAGCAGTTCCCTCATGAACACTGAAGCTTTCTTT

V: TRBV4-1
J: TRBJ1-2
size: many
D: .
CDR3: CASSQEYGREDGYTF
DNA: TGCGCCAGCAGCCAAGAGTACGGGAGGGAAGATGGCTACACCTTC

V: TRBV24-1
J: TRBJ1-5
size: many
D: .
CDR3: CATSDPVGDSNQPQHF
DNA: TGTGCCACCAGTGATCCGGTCGGGGATAGCAATCAGCCCCAGCATTTT

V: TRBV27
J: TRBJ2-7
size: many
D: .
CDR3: CASSLRDSYEQYF
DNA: TGTGCCAGCAGTTTACGGGACTCCTACGAGCAGTACTTC

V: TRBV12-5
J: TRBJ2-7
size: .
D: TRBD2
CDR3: CASGLRPGGAPSEQYF
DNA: TGTGCTAGTGGTTTGAGACCGGGGGGGGCCCCCTCCGAGCAGTACTTC

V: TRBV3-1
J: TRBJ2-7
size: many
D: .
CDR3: CASCQGAEQYF
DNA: TGTGCCAGCTGCCAGGGTGCCGAGCAGTACTTC

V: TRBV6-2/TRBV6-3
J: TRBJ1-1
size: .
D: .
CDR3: CASSDAPGRMNTEAFF
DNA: TGTGCCAGCAGCGACGCCCCCGGACGTATGAACACTGAAGCTTTCTTT

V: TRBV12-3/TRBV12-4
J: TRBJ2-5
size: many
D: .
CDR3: CASSPPSGVETQYF
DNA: TGTGCCAGCAGCCCACCATCAGGGGTAGAGACCCAGTACTTC

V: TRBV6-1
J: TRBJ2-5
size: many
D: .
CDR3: CASSGGVDQETQYF
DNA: TGTGCCAGCAGTGGGGGTGTGGACCAAGAGACCCAGTACTTC

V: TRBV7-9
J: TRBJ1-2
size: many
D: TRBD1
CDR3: CASTRGGGRGYTF
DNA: TGTGCCAGCACCAGGGGGGGAGGTCGGGGCTACACCTTC

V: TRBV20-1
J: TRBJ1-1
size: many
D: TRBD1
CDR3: CSAPDRGTEGFF
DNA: TGCAGTGCGCCAGACAGGGGGACGGAGGGTTTCTTT

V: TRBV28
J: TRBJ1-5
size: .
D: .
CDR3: CASSLVSPRAAWQPQHF
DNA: TGTGCCAGCAGTTTAGTTTCGCCTCGGGCCGCTTGGCAGCCCCAGCATTTT

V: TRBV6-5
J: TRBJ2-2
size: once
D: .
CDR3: CASSYPRGRDFGELFF
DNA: TGTGCCAGCAGTTATCCCCGGGGACGGGACTTCGGGGAGCTGTTTTTT

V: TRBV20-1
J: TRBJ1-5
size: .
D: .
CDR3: CSASRGQAGGSQPQHF
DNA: TGCAGTGCTAGTAGGGGCCAGGCTGGCGGTAGTCAGCCCCAGCATTTT

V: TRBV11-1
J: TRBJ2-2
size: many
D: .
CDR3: CASSLDTAKGTGELFF
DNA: TGTGCCAGCAGCTTAGATACAGCAAAGGGCACCGGGGAGCTGTTTTTT

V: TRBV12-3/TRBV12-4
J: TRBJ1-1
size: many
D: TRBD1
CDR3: CASSAGQGKDTEAFF
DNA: TGTGCCAGCAGTGCCGGACAGGGCAAAGACACTGAAGCTTTCTTT

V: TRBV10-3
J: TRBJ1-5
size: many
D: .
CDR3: CAISEFYDQPQHF
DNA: TGTGCCATCAGTGAGTTTTACGATCAGCCCCAGCATTTT

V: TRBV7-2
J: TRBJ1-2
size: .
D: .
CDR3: CASSPEGGLYGYTF
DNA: TGTGCCAGCAGCCCCGAGGGAGGGCTCTATGGCTACACCTTC

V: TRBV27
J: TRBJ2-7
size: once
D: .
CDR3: CASSADTSSYEQYF
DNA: TGTGCCAGCAGCGCAGACACATCCTCCTACGAGCAGTACTTC

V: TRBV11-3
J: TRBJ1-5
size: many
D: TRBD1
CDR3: CANSRGDQPQHF
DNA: TGTGCCAACAGCAGGGGGGATCAGCCCCAGCATTTT

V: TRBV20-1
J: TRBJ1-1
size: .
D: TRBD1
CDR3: CSAGTGGTEAFF
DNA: TGCAGTGCTGGGACAGGGGGCACTGAAGCTTTCTTT

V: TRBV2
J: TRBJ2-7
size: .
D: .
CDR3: CASSRLAYEQYF
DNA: TGTGCCAGCAGCCGCCTAGCGTACGAGCAGTACTTC

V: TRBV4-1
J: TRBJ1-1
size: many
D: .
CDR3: CASSLMNVVMNTEAFF
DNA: TGCGCCAGCAGCCTCATGAATGTAGTGATGAACACTGAAGCTTTCTTT

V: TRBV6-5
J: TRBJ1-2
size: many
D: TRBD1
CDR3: CASSRPDRGRYGYTF
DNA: TGTGCCAGCAGCAGACCGGACAGGGGACGCTATGGCTACACCTTC

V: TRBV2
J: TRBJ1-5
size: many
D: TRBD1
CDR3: CAAQGDSNQPQHF
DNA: TGTGCTGCGCAGGGGGATAGCAATCAGCCCCAGCATTTT

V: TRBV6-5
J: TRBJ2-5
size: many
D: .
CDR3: CASSYGGAGETQYF
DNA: TGTGCCAGCAGTTACGGTGGAGCAGGAGAGACCCAGTACTTC

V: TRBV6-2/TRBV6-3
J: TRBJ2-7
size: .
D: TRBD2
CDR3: CASSRTRIHEQYF
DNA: TGTGCCAGCAGCCGGACTAGAATTCACGAGCAGTACTTC

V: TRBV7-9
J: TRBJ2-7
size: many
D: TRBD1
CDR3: CASSPPGTGYDEQYF
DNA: TGTGCCAGCAGCCCGCCCGGGACAGGGTATGACGAGCAGTACTTC

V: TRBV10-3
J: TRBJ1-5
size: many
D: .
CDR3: CAISEGSQPQHF
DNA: TGTGCCATCAGTGAGGGATCTCAGCCCCAGCATTTT

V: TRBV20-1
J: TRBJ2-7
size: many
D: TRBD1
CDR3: CSAQHPGTGGQEQYF
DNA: TGCAGTGCTCAACATCCCGGGACAGGAGGACAAGAGCAGTACTTC

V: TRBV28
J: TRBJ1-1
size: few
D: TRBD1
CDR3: CASSPTGTGIAEAFF
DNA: TGTGCCAGCAGTCCAACCGGGACAGGGATCGCTGAAGCTTTCTTT

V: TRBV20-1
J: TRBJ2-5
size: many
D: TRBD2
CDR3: CSARGPTSGTLETQYF
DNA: TGCAGTGCTAGAGGGCCGACTAGCGGGACTTTAGAGACCCAGTACTTC

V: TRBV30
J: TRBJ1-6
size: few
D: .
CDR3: CALREESNSPLHF
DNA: TGTGCCTTAAGAGAGGAGTCCAATTCACCCCTCCACTTT

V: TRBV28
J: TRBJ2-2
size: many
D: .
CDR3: CASRPLSGELFF
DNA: TGTGCCAGCAGGCCCCTGAGCGGGGAGCTGTTTTTT

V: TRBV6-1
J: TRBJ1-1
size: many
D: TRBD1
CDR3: CASTRQGANTEAFF
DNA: TGTGCCAGCACCAGACAGGGGGCCAACACTGAAGCTTTCTTT

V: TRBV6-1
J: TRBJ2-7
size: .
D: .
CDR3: CASRTTGTLYEQYF
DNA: TGTGCCAGCAGAACAACAGGGACCCTCTACGAGCAGTACTTC

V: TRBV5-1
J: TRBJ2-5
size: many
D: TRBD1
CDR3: CASSFSDREQETQYF
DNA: TGCGCCAGCAGCTTTTCCGACAGGGAACAAGAGACCCAGTACTTC

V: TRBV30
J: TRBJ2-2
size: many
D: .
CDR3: CAWSRVSGTGELFF
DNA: TGTGCCTGGAGTCGGGTGTCGGGCACCGGGGAGCTGTTTTTT

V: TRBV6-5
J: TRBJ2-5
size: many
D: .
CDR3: CASRAGNYWATQYF
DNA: TGTGCCAGCAGAGCCGGGAATTATTGGGCGACCCAGTACTTC

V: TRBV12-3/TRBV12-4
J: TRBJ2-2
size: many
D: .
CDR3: CASVGRVSLVTGELFF
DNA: TGTGCCAGCGTCGGCAGGGTATCTTTGGTTACCGGGGAGCTGTTTTTT

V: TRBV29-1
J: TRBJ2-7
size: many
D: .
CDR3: CSVEVGPPYEQYF
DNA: TGCAGCGTTGAAGTGGGGCCCCCCTACGAGCAGTACTTC

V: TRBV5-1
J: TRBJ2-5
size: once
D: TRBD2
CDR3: CASSLQTSLETQYF
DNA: TGCGCCAGCAGCCTACAGACTAGCTTGGAGACCCAGTACTTC

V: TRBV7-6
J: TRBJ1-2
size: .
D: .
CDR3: CASSQGTGRRYGYTF
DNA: TGTGCCAGCAGCCAGGGAACAGGGAGACGGTATGGCTACACCTTC

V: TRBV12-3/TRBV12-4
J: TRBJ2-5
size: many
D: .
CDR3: CASSPRRAGETQYF
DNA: TGTGCCAGCAGCCCCAGGAGGGCCGGGGAGACCCAGTACTTC

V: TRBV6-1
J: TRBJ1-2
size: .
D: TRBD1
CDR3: CASKRGQGGYGYTF
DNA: TGTGCCAGCAAGCGGGGACAGGGTGGCTATGGCTACACCTTC

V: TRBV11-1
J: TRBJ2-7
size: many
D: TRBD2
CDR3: CASSLSGGTYEQYF
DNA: TGTGCCAGCAGCTTGAGCGGGGGCACCTACGAGCAGTACTTC

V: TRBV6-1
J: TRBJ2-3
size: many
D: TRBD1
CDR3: CASSEGQGASTDTQYF
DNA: TGTGCCAGCAGTGAAGGACAGGGGGCGAGCACAGATACGCAGTATTTT